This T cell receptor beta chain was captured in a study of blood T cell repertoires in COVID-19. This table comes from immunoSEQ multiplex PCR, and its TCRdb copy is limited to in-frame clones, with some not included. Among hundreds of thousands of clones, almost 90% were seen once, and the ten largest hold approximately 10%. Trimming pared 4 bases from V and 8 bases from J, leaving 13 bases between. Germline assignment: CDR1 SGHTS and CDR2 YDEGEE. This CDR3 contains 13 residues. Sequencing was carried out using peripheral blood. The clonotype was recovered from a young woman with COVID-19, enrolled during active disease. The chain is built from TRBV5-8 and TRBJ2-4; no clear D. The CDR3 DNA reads TGTGCCAGCAGCCTCATCCTCCGGGACATTCAGTACTTC. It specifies CASSLILRDIQYF.